These 24 T cell receptor beta chains share one sample of origin, sequenced in a study of CXCR3-negative and CXCR3-positive naive CD8 T cells. UMI-labeled TRB cDNA libraries were prepared by 5' RACE. TCRdb re-called the 5' RACE reads; one entry per CDR3 protein, DNA not given. Its table lists about 41,000 distinct CDR3 sequences. Sample: naive CXCR3- CD8+ T cells from blood. Subset indicated: CD45RO-CCR7+CD27+CD95- naive CD8+ T cells lacking CXCR3 (TNR3-). The receptor set was obtained from a human donor in good health. Some clones in this sample may be carry-over from other donors' samples.

The chain links TRBV7-2 to TRBJ2-1; TCRdb reports TRBD2, a call that lacks DNA to check it against. Germline V gene data show CDR1 as SGHTA and CDR2 as FQGNSA. The CDR3 runs to 17 residues. The CDR3: CASSLLQRGSSYNEQFF. The variable domain in full, with the rest retrieved from reference TRBV7-2 and TRBJ2-1, is GAGVSQSPSNKVTEKGKDVELRCDPISGHTALYWYRQSLGQGLEFLIYFQGNSAPDKSGLPSDRFSAERTGGSVSTLTIQRTQQEDSAVYLCASSLLQRGSSYNEQFFGPGTRLTVL.

V gene TRBV13 combines with J gene TRBJ2-5. The CDR3 contains 12 residues. Germline V gene lookup returns CDR1 PRHDT and CDR2 FYEKMQ (reference sequence). CDR3 sequence reads: CASSLGSETQYF.

The chain has TRBV2 and TRBJ1-2; absent DNA, TCRdb's TRBD1 call cannot be checked. The CDR3 consists of 13 residues. Germline V gene lookup returns CDR1 SNHLY and CDR2 FYNNEI. The CDR3 spells CASSVRDSYGYTF.

V and J are TRBV29-1 and TRBJ2-7. The length of the CDR3 is 13 residues. Germline V gene data show CDR1 as SQVTM and CDR2 as ANQGSEA. The CDR3: CSVELTASYEQYF.

The chain is built from TRBV29-1 and TRBJ2-2; TCRdb lists TRBD2, though no DNA is available to test this call. Germline lookup yields CDR1 SQVTM and CDR2 ANQGSEA. The CDR3 runs 18 residues. CDR3 in amino acids: CSVTNPGTSGGPAGELFF.

The rearrangement links TRBV12-3 or TRBV12-4 to TRBJ2-5. This CDR3 region has 13 residues. The CDR3 is CASSLAHEETQYF.

The chain employs TRBV28 and TRBJ2-1; TCRdb selects TRBD2, and the lack of DNA leaves this call unchecked. Germline CDR1 is MDHEN and CDR2 is SYDVKM. The CDR3 sequence is 15 residues long. This CDR3 is CASSPPGLAGNEQFF.

The chain combines TRBV29-1 with TRBJ2-2; with no DNA, the TCRdb D assignment of TRBD2 cannot be verified. CDR1 and CDR2 (germline): SQVTM, ANQGSEA. The CDR3 runs to 19 residues. The CDR3 here is CSVGGWASETLTNTGELFF.

This CDR3 reads CSVVHLNTEAFF. The chain recombines TRBV29-1 with TRBJ1-1. Germline V gene sequence: CDR1 SQVTM, CDR2 ANQGSEA. This CDR3 spans 12 amino acids.

The rearrangement links TRBV6-2 or TRBV6-3 to TRBJ1-4. CDR1 MNHEY and CDR2 SVGEGT come from the germline V gene. CDR3 length equals 16 residues. This CDR3 is CASSYSSQATNEKLFF.

The V call is TRBV27, the J call TRBJ2-1. CDR1 MNHEY and CDR2 SMNVEV come from the germline V gene (reference sequence). CDR3 length: 13 residues. This CDR3 reads CASSFAGPNEQFF.

The chain combines TRBV29-1 with TRBJ1-2; TCRdb gives TRBD1 as the D gene, but with no DNA this cannot be confirmed. This CDR3 has 12 residues. Germline V lookup: CDR1 SQVTM, CDR2 ANQGSEA. CDR3: CRPRRGAPGYTF.

This sequence joins TRBV7-3 and TRBJ2-7; the TCRdb D gene call, TRBD1, has no DNA to confirm it. The CDR3 consists of 14 residues. Germline V gives CDR1 SGHTA, CDR2 FQGTGA. CDR3: CASSSYGGGYEQYF. Supplemented by reference TRBV7-3 and TRBJ2-7, the full variable domain reads GAGVSQTPSNKVTEKGKYVELRCDPISGHTALYWYRQSLGQGPEFLIYFQGTGAADDSGLPNDRFFAVRPEGSVSTLKIQRTERGDSAVYLCASSSYGGGYEQYFGPGTRLTVT.

V gene TRBV29-1 combines with J gene TRBJ2-7; there is no DNA to check the TCRdb D call of TRBD1. Per germline, CDR1 SQVTM and CDR2 ANQGSEA. There are 13 residues in the CDR3. CDR3 loop: CSVGVPSSYEQYF.

V is TRBV2 and J is TRBJ2-1; TCRdb returns TRBD1, unconfirmable since there is no DNA. The CDR3 covers 16 residues. Germline CDR1 reads SNHLY; CDR2 reads FYNNEI. CDR3 amino acids: CASSPRDREPYAEQFF.

This chain connects TRBV2 to TRBJ2-1; TCRdb's D call, TRBD1, is unchecked because there is no DNA. Per germline, CDR1 SNHLY and CDR2 FYNNEI. The CDR3 runs 15 residues. CDR3 protein: CASSEVATVVHEQFF.

J is TRBJ2-1 and V is TRBV6-2 or TRBV6-3. Per germline, CDR1 MNHEY and CDR2 SVGEGT. The length of the CDR3 is 14 residues. The CDR3 loop is CASSYSDAAVGQFF.

The chain couples TRBV6-2 or TRBV6-3 to TRBJ2-5; TCRdb's D gene call, TRBD1, goes unchecked for lack of DNA. This CDR3 has 13 residues. Germline CDR1 reads MNHEY; CDR2 reads SVGEGT. CDR3 sequence: CASSAPGYETQYF.

CDR3 sequence: CSVFHVTGQGSTDTQYF. The chain has TRBV29-1 and TRBJ2-3; the D gene TCRdb calls, TRBD1, cannot be checked with no DNA. CDR3 length: 17 amino acids. Germline CDR1 SQVTM, CDR2 ANQGSEA.

The chain employs TRBV20-1 and TRBJ1-6. The V gene's germline CDR1 is DFQATT and CDR2 SNEGSKA (reference sequence). CDR3 length: 15 amino acids. CDR3 sequence reads: CSAREVPGLGSPLHF.

V is TRBV11-2 and J is TRBJ2-5. The CDR3 is 14 amino acids. The germline gives CDR1 SGHAT, CDR2 FQNNGV. Here the CDR3 reads CASSLDRDQETQYF.

The genes are TRBV15 and TRBJ1-2. Germline assignment: CDR1 LNHNV and CDR2 YYDKDF (reference sequence). CDR3 length: 13 amino acids. CDR3 protein: CATSDIGIDGYTF. Filled out from reference TRBV15 and TRBJ1-2, the complete variable domain reads DAMVIQNPRYQVTQFGKPVTLSCSQTLNHNVMYWYQQKSSQAPKLLFHYYDKDFNNEADTPDNFQSRRPNTSFCFLDIRSPGLGDTAMYLCATSDIGIDGYTFGSGTRLTVV.

The V call is TRBV12-3 or TRBV12-4, the J call TRBJ1-5. CDR3 size: 14 residues. The CDR3 sequence: CASRIDFSNQPQHF.

The gene calls are TRBV25-1 and TRBJ2-2; the D call from TCRdb, TRBD1, cannot be confirmed without DNA. Germline CDR1 reads MGHDK; CDR2 reads SYGVNS. This CDR3 comprises 16 residues. The chain's CDR3 is CASSDLGHLNTGELFF.